A single T cell receptor beta chain is shown here with its context. The repertoire was sequenced with immunoSEQ multiplex PCR; TCRdb's copy has only in-frame clones and lacks some. The data contain about 36,000 clones, around 90% of them singletons. Researchers took blood at baseline, on cycle 4 day 1, and on cycle 7 day 1. Trimming pared 5 bases from V and 5 bases from J, leaving 12 bases between. Germline CDR1 is KGHSH and CDR2 is LQKENI. The CDR3 consists of 14 residues. This entry comes from a study of OX40 agonist ivuxolimab in advanced cancers. Across the study: The patients received agonistic anti-OX40 (CD134) antibody ivuxolimab. Every 2 weeks, patients received ivuxolimab intravenously, dosed at 0.01 to 10 mg/kg.

This sequence was found in an adult with an advanced solid tumor such as melanoma, head and neck, liver or kidney cancer. The genes are TRBV18 and TRBJ1-4, with D tentatively TRBD1 (5 bases). This material consisted of CD4+ or CD8+ T cells sorted from blood, taken in a trial of the OX40 agonist ivuxolimab. CDR3 in amino acids: CASSTRDGNEKLFF. In nucleotides, the CDR3 is TGTGCCAGCTCAACCCGGGACGGAAATGAAAAACTGTTTTTT.